The TCR beta chain under discussion was sequenced for a study of T cell clonality in common variable immunodeficiency. Assay: immunoSEQ multiplex PCR; the TCRdb copy retains only in-frame clones and omits some. In total the sample includes approximately 40,000 clones, none of them seen once. The study, taken as a whole, reports: Links between repertoire features and CVID complications were heterogeneity-limited. Common variable immunodeficiency TCR beta sequences reportedly had fewer deletions and N-nucleotide insertions.

This clone was recorded at least ten times. Its antigen is unknown. The DNA ends 3 residues before the CDR3 does, and the rest of the CDR3 is filled in from the germline J gene. V gave up 0 bases and J gave up 1 base; unmatched junction bases: 3. The CDR3 runs 16 residues. Per germline, CDR1 KGHSH and CDR2 LQKENI. The chain joins TRBV18 to TRBJ2-3; 8 bases map to TRBD1. The specimen was peripheral blood mononuclear cells. This receptor was identified in a person aged 18-70 years in good health. The CDR3 reads CASSPPSGGGTDTQYF. The covered CDR3 bases are TGTGCCAGCTCACCACCGTCAGGGGGCGGCACAGATACG.